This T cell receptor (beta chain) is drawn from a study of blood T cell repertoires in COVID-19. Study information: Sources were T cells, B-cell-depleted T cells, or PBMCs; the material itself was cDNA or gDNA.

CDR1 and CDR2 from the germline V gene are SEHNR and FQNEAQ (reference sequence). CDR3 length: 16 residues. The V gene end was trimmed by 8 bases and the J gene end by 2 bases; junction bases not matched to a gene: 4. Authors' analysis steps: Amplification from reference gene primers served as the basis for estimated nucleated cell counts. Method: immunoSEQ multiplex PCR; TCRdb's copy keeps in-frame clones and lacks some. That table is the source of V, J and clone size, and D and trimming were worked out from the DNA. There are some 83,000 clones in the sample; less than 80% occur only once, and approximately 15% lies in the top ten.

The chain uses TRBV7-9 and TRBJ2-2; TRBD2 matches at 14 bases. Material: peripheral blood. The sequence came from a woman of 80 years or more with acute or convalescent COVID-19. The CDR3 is CASRGLAGVNTGELFF. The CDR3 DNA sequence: TGTGCCAGCCGGGGACTAGCGGGGGTTAACACCGGGGAGCTGTTTTTT.